The 13 T cell receptor beta chains listed next were all sequenced from one sample in a study of blood T cells in healthy people across ages. The use of a sample-barcoded 5' primer and a J-beta primer mix characterized a second PCR of roughly 6 to 11 cycles. TCRdb called the 5' RACE reads again in MiXCR, with one record for every CDR3 protein. The data show approximately 1,100,000 distinct CDR3 sequences, over 35% seen once. Sequenced material: blood. These receptors were taken from a woman aged 60-70 years in good health.

This sequence joins TRBV14 and TRBJ1-2; D not resolved. CDR3 length: 13 amino acids. Trimming left V 4 bases short and J 4 bases short, with 10 bases between. Per germline, CDR1 SGHDN and CDR2 FVKESK. The CDR3 region has the DNA TGTGCCAGCAGCCCCCAACCGGCCTATGGCTACACCTTC. Residues: CASSPQPAYGYTF.

The chain has TRBV5-1 and TRBJ2-1; TRBD2 matches 7 bases. CDR1 and CDR2 (germline): SGHRS, YFSETQ. This CDR3 spans 14 amino acids. Unmatched junction bases numbered 3, after V lost 4 bases and J lost 2 bases. The CDR3 loop is CASSAGEAYNEQFF. The CDR3 nucleotides read TGCGCCAGCAGCGCGGGGGAGGCCTACAATGAGCAGTTCTTC.

The genes are TRBV7-9 and TRBJ2-7; no clear D. The CDR3 is made up of 16 amino acids. Looked up from germline, CDR1 is SEHNR and CDR2 is FQNEAQ (reference sequence). Between the trimmed V and J ends, which lost 11 bases and 0 bases, there was a span of 23 bases. CDR3 sequence reads: CASHPLGTATSYEQYF. Written as DNA, the CDR3 is TGTGCCTCCCACCCCTTGGGTACAGCCACCTCCTACGAGCAGTACTTC.

The rearrangement uses TRBV6-5 and TRBJ2-7; D uncertain. The CDR3 has 15 amino acids. V lost 6 bases and J 4 bases, leaving 19 bases between the germline ends. Germline V gene lookup returns CDR1 MNHEY and CDR2 SVGAGI. CDR3 bases: TGTGCCAGCAGCCCGGCAGAAGCCCTTCCTTACGAGCAGTACTTC. Amino acid sequence: CASSPAEALPYEQYF.

The J gene is TRBJ2-1, the V gene TRBV6-4; TRBD2 matches at 12 bases. The CDR3 spans 15 residues. Germline V gene sequence: CDR1 MRHNA, CDR2 SNTAGT. With 0 bases clipped from V and 12 bases from J, the junction kept 6 bases outside the gene matches. For the CDR3, the DNA is TGTGCCAGCAGTGACTCAGGACTAGCGGGATGCGTGCAGTTCTTC. Encoded protein: CASSDSGLAGCVQFF.

The V gene is TRBV7-9, the J gene TRBJ1-4, with D possibly TRBD1 on 6 matching bases. Per germline, CDR1 SEHNR and CDR2 FQNEAQ (reference sequence). Trimming took off 9 bases at V and 7 bases at J, with 18 bases between the two ends. The CDR3 runs to 14 residues. The CDR3 loop reads CASSRGGFGEKLFF. The CDR3 DNA sequence: TGTGCCAGTTCCCGAGGGGGGTTTGGTGAAAAACTGTTTTTT.

This clonotype showed up many times. At one boundary the junction diverges from the germline segment, which might be a read error. V usage is TRBV5-1 and J usage is TRBJ2-3, with 11 positions matching TRBD2. Looked up from germline, CDR1 is SGHRS and CDR2 is YFSETQ. CDR3 length: 14 amino acids. CDR3 nucleotides: TGTGCCAGCAGTTTAGGACTAGCGGGAGATACGCAGTATTTT. Translation gives CASSLGLAGDTQYF.

The V and J genes are TRBV12-5 and TRBJ1-2, with D uncertain. The CDR3 runs to 15 residues. CDR1 is LGHNT, CDR2 FRNRAP, per germline. Trimming stripped 0 bases from V and 7 bases from J, with 15 bases between. The CDR3 DNA follows: TGTGCTAGTGGTTTGGTACCTGAGTCTTCGGTTGGCTACACCTTC. It is translated as CASGLVPESSVGYTF.

V is TRBV2 and J is TRBJ2-7; TRBD1 agrees at 7 bases. The junction had 11 bases not matched to a gene; V was cut back by 6 bases and J by 3 bases. Per germline, CDR1 SNHLY and CDR2 FYNNEI. This CDR3 contains 15 residues. The CDR3 region is CASSSSGTARYEQYF. The CDR3 region has the DNA TGTGCCAGCAGCTCGTCCGGGACAGCGCGCTACGAGCAGTACTTC. Looking up the rest from reference TRBV2 and TRBJ2-7 gives the full variable domain: EPEVTQTPSHQVTQMGQEVILRCVPISNHLYFYWYRQILGQKVEFLVSFYNNEISEKSEIFDDQFSVERPDGSNFTLKIRSTKLEDSAMYFCASSSSGTARYEQYFGPGTRLTVT.

This clonotype showed up just once. The V call is TRBV3-1, the J call TRBJ2-3; D may be TRBD1 or TRBD2 (6 bases each). Germline CDR1 LGHDT, CDR2 YNNKEL (reference sequence). With 0 bases removed from V and 4 bases from J, the gap between germline ends came to 14 bases. This CDR3 contains 16 residues. Written as DNA, the CDR3 is TGTGCCAGCAGCCAAGATAGTGGGGGGCGCGCAGATACGCAGTATTTT. Residues: CASSQDSGGRADTQYF.

The V gene is TRBV13, the J gene TRBJ1-1, with 7 bases identical to TRBD1. The CDR3 consists of 17 residues. V lost 4 bases to trimming and J lost 3 bases; unmatched junction nucleotides: 14. The germline CDR1 and CDR2 sequences are PRHDT and FYEKMQ (reference sequence). DNA for the CDR3: TGTGCCAGCAGCTCCCTACAGGGGCAGAGGCGGCACACTGAAGCTTTCTTT. Residues: CASSSLQGQRRHTEAFF.

The CDR3 protein is CASKLAANEQFF. The CDR3 region has the DNA TGCGCCAGCAAACTAGCTGCAAATGAGCAGTTCTTC. The chain combines TRBV5-1 with TRBJ2-1; D is possibly TRBD2 (6 bases). CDR1 is SGHRS and CDR2 is YFSETQ in the germline V gene. CDR3 size: 12 residues. Trimming pared 6 bases from V and 7 bases from J, leaving 11 bases between.

J is TRBJ2-7 and V is TRBV28; the match to TRBD1 covers 12 bases. Germline values: CDR1 MDHEN, CDR2 SYDVKM. This CDR3 is 15 amino acids long. J was trimmed by 6 bases and V by 7 bases; bases with no gene match: 10. The CDR3, as DNA: TGTGCCAGCAAATCCAGGGGGACAGGGGGCTTCGAGCAGTACTTC. This gives the protein CASKSRGTGGFEQYF.